This T cell receptor (beta chain) was sequenced for a study of spatial heterogeneity in lung cancer. Across the study: An average of more than ten raw reads was observed per unique TCR and UMI combination.

Every TCR cDNA molecule bore its own unique molecular identifier. TCRdb used MiXCR to reprocess the 5' RACE reads, holding one entry per CDR3 protein. The sample includes around 13,000 distinct CDR3 sequences, 5.1% of them seen just once. As to time point: sample taken at primary tumor resection. The donor population consisted of approximately 70 patients with untreated, early-stage non-small cell lung cancer. Unsorted tumor, nontumor lung tissue or cryopreserved PBMC supplied the whole RNA. This clonotype appeared many times. The antigen is not known. Points from the study as a whole: Intratumoral expanded alpha and beta TCR counts were found to track tumor mutation counts.

Sequenced here: lung tumor tissue, sampled at surgery. The clonotype comes from a male donor with early-stage non-small cell lung cancer.

The CDR3, as DNA: TGTGCCAGCTCCAGGGCTGGTCAGCCCCAGCATTTT. It encodes CASSRAGQPQHF. The rearrangement joins TRBV3-1 to TRBJ1-5; possibly TRBD1 for D (5 bases). The CDR3 contains 12 residues. The germline V and J ends were trimmed by 8 bases and 6 bases, with 11 bases remaining between them. Germline CDR1 LGHDT, CDR2 YNNKEL (reference sequence).